This TCR beta chain emerged from a study of blood T cell repertoires in COVID-19. Across the whole study: COVID-19 samples, acute and convalescent, were from the United States, Italy and Spain.

Using immunoSEQ multiplex PCR, the repertoire was profiled, and TCRdb retains in-frame clones only, with some absent. Of some 150,000 clones listed, about 89% are singletons. The CDR3 consists of 17 residues. V dropped 3 bases and J dropped 0 bases, with 17 bases sitting between them. Germline-derived CDR1 and CDR2 are SEHNR and FQNEAQ (reference sequence). The sequence was obtained from a man in his sixties with acute or convalescent COVID-19. Sequencing was done on a sample of peripheral blood. The chain employs TRBV7-9 and TRBJ1-1; D is perhaps TRBD1 (5 bases). CDR3 sequence reads: CASSFTGVGSLNTEAFF. CDR3 in DNA: TGTGCCAGCAGCTTTACGGGGGTAGGCAGTTTGAACACTGAAGCTTTCTTT.